Below are 21 T cell receptor beta chains sequenced from a single sample in a study of blood T cell repertoires in COVID-19. Data came from immunoSEQ multiplex PCR; TCRdb stores just in-frame clones and leaves some out. The sample contains over 110,000 clones, more than 65% of which appear only once. The sample was peripheral blood. These receptors all come from an elderly man with acute or convalescent COVID-19.

The chain is built from TRBV25-1 and TRBJ1-4, with 10 bases aligning to TRBD1. Germline CDR1 and CDR2: MGHDK and SYGVNS. Trimming removed 3 bases from V and 7 bases from J; junction bases left unmatched: 5. CDR3 length: 15 residues. CDR3 sequence (DNA): TGTGCCAGCAGTGAGGCCGGGACAGGGGCTGAAAAACTGTTTTTT. Translation gives CASSEAGTGAEKLFF.

This rearrangement joins TRBV5-1 to TRBJ2-1, with 7 positions matching TRBD2. Unmatched junction bases numbered 2, after V lost 2 bases and J lost 6 bases. Germline CDR1 SGHRS, CDR2 YFSETQ. The CDR3 extends over 13 amino acids. In DNA form, the CDR3 reads TGCGCCAGCAGCTTAACGGGGGGCAATGAGCAGTTCTTC. Translation: CASSLTGGNEQFF.

V gene TRBV7-6 combines with J gene TRBJ1-1; a weak D match, TRBD1 (5 bases). From germline, CDR1 is SGHVS and CDR2 FNYEAQ. The germline V and J ends were trimmed by 5 bases and 8 bases, with 18 bases remaining between them. This CDR3 region has 14 residues. The CDR3 here is CASSADPGGWEAFF. The CDR3 DNA follows: TGTGCCAGCAGCGCCGATCCGGGGGGGTGGGAAGCTTTCTTT.

V and J are TRBV19 and TRBJ2-3; 7 positions match TRBD2. V dropped 5 bases and J dropped 0; count of bases not matched to a gene: 5. CDR3 length: 15 residues. CDR1 and CDR2 (germline): LNHDA, SQIVND (reference sequence). The CDR3 DNA reads as TGTGCCAGTAGTGATTCTAGCGGTAGCACAGATACGCAGTATTTT. Translated: CASSDSSGSTDTQYF.

This clone was counted between two and nine times. The rearrangement joins TRBV19 to TRBJ2-7; D is possibly TRBD2 (6 bases). Germline CDR1 and CDR2: LNHDA and SQIVND (reference sequence). The CDR3 totals 14 residues. V lost 3 bases and J lost 1, with 10 bases in between. CDR3: CASSMGRGSYEQYF. The CDR3 coding sequence is TGTGCCAGTAGTATGGGCCGGGGGTCCTACGAGCAGTACTTC.

The chain is built from TRBV9 and TRBJ1-1; D is unresolved. From germline, CDR1 is SGDLS and CDR2 YYNGEE. The length of the CDR3 is 15 residues. Trimming took 3 bases from V and 1 from J, leaving 13 bases between them. In DNA form, the CDR3 reads TGTGCCAGCAGCGGTGGGAGACGGGGGAACACTGAAGCTTTCTTT. Its translation: CASSGGRRGNTEAFF.

The CDR3 is CASSGRLAGGFNEQFF. CDR3 in DNA: TGTGCCAGCAGTGGGAGGTTAGCGGGGGGCTTCAATGAGCAGTTCTTC. The chain links TRBV2 to TRBJ2-1; 10 positions match TRBD2. The V gene end was trimmed by 4 bases and the J gene end by 6 bases; junction bases not matched to a gene: 9. In germline, CDR1 is SNHLY, CDR2 FYNNEI. The CDR3 is 16 residues long.

V gene TRBV6-2 or TRBV6-3 combines with J gene TRBJ1-5; D is unclear. Germline CDR1 reads MNHEY; CDR2 reads SVGEGT. Trimming removed 2 bases from V and 6 bases from J, with 20 bases in between. This CDR3 contains 17 residues. Here the CDR3 reads CASSYAEGLVGGQPQHF. Written as DNA, the CDR3 is TGTGCCAGCAGTTACGCCGAGGGATTGGTAGGCGGTCAGCCCCAGCATTTT.

The chain carries TRBV7-8 and TRBJ2-1, with TRBD1 matching 7 bases. The trim removed 5 bases at V and 2 bases at J, leaving 6 bases unmatched. The CDR3 length is 15 residues. Germline V gives CDR1 SGHVS, CDR2 FQNEAQ. The CDR3 spells CASSPGTVPYNEQFF. The CDR3, as DNA: TGTGCCAGCAGCCCCGGGACAGTTCCCTACAATGAGCAGTTCTTC.

J is TRBJ1-2 and V is TRBV5-6; 10 positions match TRBD1. Unmatched junction bases numbered 5, after V lost 3 bases and J lost 0 bases. Looked up from germline, CDR1 is SGHDT and CDR2 is YYEEEE. The CDR3 contains 16 residues. CDR3 residues: CASSSGTGVPNYGYTF. The CDR3 DNA sequence: TGTGCCAGCAGCTCGGGGACAGGGGTCCCTAACTATGGCTACACCTTC.

The CDR3 is CASSRRTSGGGDEQFF. CDR3 bases: TGTGCCAGCAGCCGCAGGACTAGCGGGGGGGGAGATGAGCAGTTCTTC. This chain uses TRBV4-2 with TRBJ2-1, with 15 bases aligning to TRBD2. This CDR3 region has 16 residues. After removal of 4 bases from V and 8 bases from J, the junction contained 6 bases not matched to a gene. Germline V gene data show CDR1 as LGHNA and CDR2 as YNFKEQ.

The rearrangement links TRBV3-1 (or the pseudogene TRBV3-2) to TRBJ1-5; unclear D gene. Germline V gene data show CDR1 as LGHDT and CDR2 as YNNKEL (reference sequence). The CDR3 extends over 17 amino acids. V was shortened by 1 base and J by 6 bases, with 19 bases between the two germline ends. CDR3 DNA sequence: TGTGCCAGCAGCCAAGGCGTATACGGGAATGCTGGTCAGCCCCAGCATTTT. Translating gives CASSQGVYGNAGQPQHF.

The J gene is TRBJ2-3, the V gene TRBV19; no clear D. The V gene's germline CDR1 is LNHDA and CDR2 SQIVND (reference sequence). Deletions cut 5 bases from V and 0 bases from J, with 9 bases between. The length of the CDR3 is 14 residues. CDR3 residues: CASSPFSSTDTQYF. The CDR3 DNA is TGTGCCAGTAGTCCCTTCTCTAGCACAGATACGCAGTATTTT.

The gene calls are TRBV3-1 (or the pseudogene TRBV3-2) and TRBJ2-1; D perhaps matches TRBD2 (6 bases). This CDR3 is 12 amino acids long. Per the germline V gene, CDR1 is LGHDT and CDR2 is YNNKEL (reference sequence). V lost 3 bases, J lost 15 bases, and 15 bases lay in between. CDR3 in amino acids: CASSQRGLFLFF. CDR3 coding DNA: TGTGCCAGCAGCCAGAGGGGACTTTTCCTGTTCTTC.

The chain employs TRBV30 and TRBJ2-7; possibly TRBD2 for D (7 bases). CDR3 length: 13 residues. V lost 1 base to trimming and J lost 6 bases, with 13 bases between them. From germline, CDR1 is GTSNPN and CDR2 SVGIG (reference sequence). In nucleotides, the CDR3 is TGTGCCTGGAGTGGGGGAGGGGGGCGCGAGCAGTACTTC. Translation: CAWSGGGGREQYF.

The chain carries TRBV7-9 and TRBJ1-5, with 8 bases identical to TRBD1. The CDR3 consists of 15 residues. From germline, CDR1 is SEHNR and CDR2 FQNEAQ (reference sequence). Trimming took 1 base from V and 2 from J; bases not matched to a gene: 1. The CDR3 sequence: CASSLVGQGNQPQHF. CDR3 DNA: TGTGCCAGCAGCTTAGTGGGACAGGGCAATCAGCCCCAGCATTTT. The full variable domain, in which reference TRBV7-9 and TRBJ1-5 provide the parts outside the CDR3, is DTGVSQNPRHKITKRGQNVTFRCDPISEHNRLYWYRQTLGQGPEFLTYFQNEAQLEKSRLLSDRFSAERPKGSFSTLEIQRTEQGDSAMYLCASSLVGQGNQPQHFGDGTRLSIL.

The chain links TRBV7-9 to TRBJ2-4; D unclear. Trimming stripped 3 bases from V and 0 bases from J, with 12 bases between. CDR1 is SEHNR, CDR2 FQNEAQ, per germline (reference sequence). The CDR3 is 16 residues long. The DNA for the CDR3 is TGTGCCAGCAGCTTCGACAAACTTTTAGCCAAAAACATTCAGTACTTC. Translated, it gives CASSFDKLLAKNIQYF.

The chain combines TRBV5-1 with TRBJ2-3; D perhaps matches TRBD1 (6 bases). Germline CDR1 and CDR2: SGHRS and YFSETQ. The CDR3 length is 14 residues. V gave up 0 bases and J gave up 1 base, with 6 bases separating them. The DNA of the CDR3 is TGCGCCAGCAGCTTGGACAGGGGCACAGATACGCAGTATTTT. Protein sequence: CASSLDRGTDTQYF.

The rearrangement links TRBV7-9 to TRBJ1-1; D is unclear. Looked up from germline, CDR1 is SEHNR and CDR2 is FQNEAQ (reference sequence). V was trimmed by 1 base and J by 1 base, leaving 7 bases between them. This CDR3 is 14 amino acids long. The DNA of the CDR3 is TGTGCCAGCAGCTTAGGAGGGAGGAACACTGAAGCTTTCTTT. It encodes CASSLGGRNTEAFF.

This clone has a single count. This chain joins TRBV18 and TRBJ2-7; 8 bases line up with TRBD1. The CDR3 contains 12 residues. Germline-derived CDR1 and CDR2 are KGHSH and LQKENI. After removal of 6 bases from V and 8 bases from J, the junction contained 6 bases not matched to a gene. The CDR3 bases are TGTGCCAGCTCGCCCGCAGGGGGCCAGCAGTACTTC. It encodes CASSPAGGQQYF.

In the case of this clone: One end of the junction is discordant with germline, which a read error may explain. The rearrangement uses TRBV7-2 and TRBJ1-6; tentative D call: TRBD1 (5 bases). Germline values: CDR1 SGHTA, CDR2 FQGNSA. The CDR3 covers 12 residues. CDR3 loop: CASSLGSIPGTF. As DNA, the CDR3 is TGTGCCAGCAGCTTAGGGTCTATCCCGGGGACTTTT.